The 26 T cell receptor beta chains below were found in one sample sequenced in a study of T cells in Graves' hyperthyroidism and ophthalmopathy. RNA transcripts served as the template for amplifying TCR beta CDR3 regions. TCR CDR3 underwent first-round RT-PCR with the HTBI primer set. TCRdb fed the multiplex PCR reads into MiXCR, producing one record per CDR3 protein. The sample shows 500,000 to 650,000 distinct CDR3 sequences, over 15% of them seen only once. The sample comprised blood. The receptor source for this set is a woman between 18 and 30 years old with Graves' ophthalmopathy.

This clonotype appeared once. This sequence joins TRBV5-1 and TRBJ1-5; tentative D call: TRBD1 (5 bases). V was cut by 9 bases and J by 1 base, with 17 bases left in between. CDR3 length: 15 residues. Germline CDR1 is SGHRS and CDR2 is YFSETQ. The CDR3 spells CAIPGRVGSNQPQHF. The CDR3, as DNA: TGCGCCATCCCCGGCAGGGTTGGAAGCAATCAGCCCCAGCATTTT.

Only a few counts were recorded for this clonotype. V is TRBV12-3 or TRBV12-4 and J is TRBJ1-2; D is possibly TRBD1 (6 bases). This CDR3 spans 12 amino acids. The ends were cut back, 7 bases at V and 4 bases at J, with 10 bases in the middle. The CDR3 DNA reads TGTGCCAGCACAAAACAGGGCTATGGCTACACCTTC. Protein product: CASTKQGYGYTF.

The gene calls are TRBV30 and TRBJ1-1; tentatively, D is TRBD1 (6 bases). Germline CDR1 reads GTSNPN; CDR2 reads SVGIG (reference sequence). V lost 0 bases and J 0 bases, leaving 8 bases between the germline ends. The CDR3 contains 14 residues. In DNA, the CDR3 is TGTGCCTGGAGTGTCAGGGGATTGAACACTGAAGCTTTCTTT. Protein: CAWSVRGLNTEAFF.

The chain is built from TRBV20-1 and TRBJ2-1; D remains unclear. V was trimmed by 3 bases and J by 0 bases, leaving 6 bases between them. The CDR3 sequence is 13 residues long. Germline CDR1 and CDR2: DFQATT and SNEGSKA (reference sequence). CDR3 DNA: TGCAGTGCTAGCGTAGTCTCCTACAATGAGCAGTTCTTC. Protein product: CSASVVSYNEQFF.

This clonotype was seen ten or more times. The gene calls are TRBV20-1 and TRBJ1-1; D is unclear. V shed 5 bases and J shed 2 bases, with 12 bases lying between them. Germline V gene data show CDR1 as DFQATT and CDR2 as SNEGSKA (reference sequence). CDR3 length equals 13 residues. The CDR3 here is CSAERTANTEAFF. The DNA for the CDR3 is TGCAGTGCTGAGAGGACGGCTAACACTGAAGCTTTCTTT.

Worth noting for this clonotype: This may be a read error, as it is one base from a much larger clone. The rearrangement uses TRBV7-2 and TRBJ2-7; the D gene is possibly TRBD2 (5 bases). Germline lookup yields CDR1 SGHTA and CDR2 FQGNSA. The CDR3 contains 15 residues. CDR3 in DNA: TGTGCCAGCAGCCCCGTCTCGGGAAACCCCTACGAGCGGTACTTC. It is translated as CASSPVSGNPYERYF. Filled out from reference TRBV7-2 and TRBJ2-7, the complete variable domain reads GAGVSQSPSNKVTEKGKDVELRCDPISGHTALYWYRQSLGQGLEFLIYFQGNSAPDKSGLPSDRFSAERTGGSVSTLTIQRTQQEDSAVYLCASSPVSGNPYERYFGPGTRLTVT.

This clonotype was seen a few times. The V and J genes are TRBV28 and TRBJ1-4; D perhaps matches TRBD1 (6 bases). V gave up 1 base and J gave up 8 bases, with 14 bases separating them. Per the germline V gene, CDR1 is MDHEN and CDR2 is SYDVKM. The CDR3 is 15 residues long. The CDR3 DNA reads as TGTGCCAGCAGTTTATCCGCGGGGGCGCAAGAAAAACTGTTTTTT. Its translation: CASSLSAGAQEKLFF.

The table lists this clonotype with many counts. The V call is TRBV10-2, the J call TRBJ1-1, with D tentatively TRBD1 (5 bases). The CDR3 has 18 amino acids. Germline V gene sequence: CDR1 WSHSY, CDR2 SAAADI. Trimming took off 4 bases at V and 0 bases at J, with 21 bases between the two ends. The CDR3 DNA sequence: TGCGCCAGCAGTGGACGGGCGGAGGGAGGGACCCTGAACACTGAAGCTTTCTTT. Protein: CASSGRAEGGTLNTEAFF.

This clonotype was detected only a few times. V and J are TRBV7-2 and TRBJ1-6; D unclear. This CDR3 region has 13 residues. The germline V gene encodes CDR1 SGHTA and CDR2 FQGNSA. V lost 0 bases to trimming and J lost 6 bases, with 3 bases between them. CDR3 residues: CASSLAANSPLHF. The CDR3 coding sequence is TGTGCCAGCAGCTTAGCAGCTAATTCACCCCTCCACTTT.

This clonotype was recorded a few times. This chain links TRBV4-2 with TRBJ1-2, with no clear D. V lost 0 bases to trimming and J lost 4 bases, with 15 bases between them. In germline, CDR1 is LGHNA, CDR2 YNFKEQ. The CDR3 covers 16 residues. The DNA for the CDR3 is TGTGCCAGCAGCCAAGATCGGGGAATGGCTTCCTATGGCTACACCTTC. Translation gives CASSQDRGMASYGYTF.

This clonotype was seen at least ten times. The gene calls are TRBV6-2 or TRBV6-3 and TRBJ1-5; unclear D gene. This CDR3 is built from 15 residues. Germline-derived CDR1 and CDR2 are MNHEY and SVGEGT. The germline V and J ends were trimmed by 7 bases and 0 bases, with 13 bases remaining between them. The CDR3 reads CASTLGGGSNQPQHF. The DNA of the CDR3 is TGTGCCAGCACCTTAGGAGGTGGTAGCAATCAGCCCCAGCATTTT.

This clonotype has a count of ten or more. The CDR3 loop is CASSSSGGWNTEAFF. The CDR3 DNA reads as TGTGCCAGCAGTTCATCAGGGGGGTGGAACACTGAAGCTTTCTTT. This rearrangement joins TRBV28 to TRBJ1-1, with TRBD1 matching over 7 bases. The CDR3 runs 15 residues. Trimming cost V 4 bases and J 1 base; bases outside gene matches: 6. Germline V gene data show CDR1 as MDHEN and CDR2 as SYDVKM.

This clonotype was seen ten or more times. The chain employs TRBV6-1 and TRBJ1-2; 11 nucleotides agree with TRBD1. Trimming took 7 bases from V and 5 from J; bases not matched to a gene: 6. Germline V gene sequence: CDR1 MNHNS, CDR2 SASEGT. The CDR3 spans 14 residues. CDR3 in amino acids: CASTGDRGTYGYTF. The CDR3 DNA follows: TGTGCCAGCACCGGGGACAGGGGGACTTATGGCTACACCTTC.

This clonotype was detected a few times. The V call is TRBV20-1, the J call TRBJ2-7, with TRBD1 as a possible D gene (6 bases). Germline loops: CDR1 DFQATT, CDR2 SNEGSKA (reference sequence). V gave up 6 bases and J gave up 0 bases, with 15 bases separating them. This CDR3 is 14 amino acids long. The CDR3 loop reads CSAADRSNSYEQYF. CDR3 nucleotides: TGCAGTGCCGCCGACAGGAGCAACTCCTACGAGCAGTACTTC.

This clonotype was picked up a small number of times. Possible read error: a much larger clone is one base away. The V and J genes are TRBV18 and TRBJ2-7, with a tentative D call TRBD2 (6 bases). The germline V gene has CDR1 KGHSH and CDR2 LQKENI. CDR3 length: 12 amino acids. V lost 0 bases, J lost 6 bases, and 6 bases lay in between. CDR3 coding DNA: TGTGCCAGCTCACCACCGGAGGGCGAGCAGTACTTC. Its protein product is CASSPPEGEQYF.

The chain is built from TRBV25-1 and TRBJ2-1; no reliable D call. V dropped 4 bases and J dropped 0 bases, with 13 bases sitting between them. This CDR3 has 16 residues. CDR1 and CDR2 from the germline V gene are MGHDK and SYGVNS. The CDR3, as DNA: TGTGCCAGCAGTGGTCGAAGTTCCAGCTCCTACAATGAGCAGTTCTTC. It specifies CASSGRSSSSYNEQFF.

This clonotype was counted between two and nine times. This chain joins TRBV6-2 or TRBV6-3 and TRBJ2-7; no definite D call. Looked up from germline, CDR1 is MNHEY and CDR2 is SVGEGT. Deletions cut 6 bases from V and 7 bases from J, with 10 bases between. The CDR3 runs 11 residues. The CDR3 sequence: CASSYGPEQYF. For the CDR3, the DNA is TGTGCCAGCAGCTACGGACCAGAGCAGTACTTC.

This sequence joins TRBV15 and TRBJ2-7; the D is unclear. The CDR3 is 15 residues long. Germline lookup yields CDR1 LNHNV and CDR2 YYDKDF (reference sequence). Deletions cut 8 bases from V and 0 bases from J, with 17 bases between. This CDR3 reads CATESSNSSSYEQYF. The CDR3 DNA follows: TGTGCCACCGAATCCAGCAACTCCAGCTCCTACGAGCAGTACTTC.

The chain joins TRBV9 to TRBJ1-2, with 7 bases identical to TRBD1. Looked up from germline, CDR1 is SGDLS and CDR2 is YYNGEE. There are 16 residues in the CDR3. The V gene end was trimmed by 3 bases and the J gene end by 5 bases; junction bases not matched to a gene: 13. The chain's CDR3 is CASSAGNTGARYGYTF. The CDR3 bases are TGTGCCAGCAGCGCCGGAAATACAGGGGCGAGGTATGGCTACACCTTC.

This clonotype was recorded a few times. The chain combines TRBV20-1 with TRBJ2-5; 7 nucleotides match TRBD2. The CDR3 totals 16 residues. Per the germline V gene, CDR1 is DFQATT and CDR2 is SNEGSKA (reference sequence). Unmatched junction bases numbered 16, after V lost 4 bases and J lost 5 bases. Here the CDR3 reads CSANPPAGELAETQYF. CDR3 DNA sequence: TGCAGTGCTAACCCCCCGGCGGGGGAATTGGCGGAGACCCAGTACTTC.

Points on this clonotype: An end of the junction does not agree with germline; a read error may underlie this. The chain is built from TRBV28 and TRBJ2-2; TRBD2 might be the D (6 bases). There are 16 residues in the CDR3. Germline V gene sequence: CDR1 MDHEN, CDR2 SYDVKM. Here the CDR3 DNA reads TGCGCCAGCAGTGAGTTTGGAGGGGTGAACACCGGGGAGCTGTTTTTT. Its translation: CASSEFGGVNTGELFF.

This clonotype was counted a few times. The CDR3 end shows no conserved phenylalanine or tryptophan, and so a read error is likely. The gene calls are TRBV7-2 and TRBJ2-7, with TRBD2 matching 7 bases. The J segment lost 1 base and the V segment lost 2 bases, leaving 5 bases of the junction unmatched. Germline assignment: CDR1 SGHTA and CDR2 FQGNSA. The CDR3 contains 15 residues. Here the CDR3 DNA reads TGTGCCAGCAGCTTAACTAGCGATTTTTCCTACGAGCAGTACCTC. It specifies CASSLTSDFSYEQYL.

This clonotype was observed at least ten times. The chain uses TRBV28 and TRBJ1-5, with D hard to call. The germline V and J ends were trimmed by 3 bases and 4 bases, with 7 bases remaining between them. The CDR3 runs to 13 residues. Germline values: CDR1 MDHEN, CDR2 SYDVKM. The CDR3 sequence: CASSFPLNQPQHF. CDR3 sequence (DNA): TGTGCCAGCAGTTTCCCGTTGAATCAGCCCCAGCATTTT.

The chain has TRBV12-3 or TRBV12-4 and TRBJ2-5, with 7 positions matching TRBD1. The CDR3 spans 15 residues. The junction had 1 base not matched to a gene; V was cut back by 0 bases and J by 0 bases. DNA of the CDR3: TGTGCCAGCAGTTTAGCGGGACAGCACCAAGAGACCCAGTACTTC. This gives the protein CASSLAGQHQETQYF.

With regard to this clonotype: This is likely a read error, given that the CDR3 carries no conserved phenylalanine or tryptophan at its end. The J gene is TRBJ1-6, the V gene TRBV3-1; 8 bases match TRBD1. Germline V gives CDR1 LGHDT, CDR2 YNNKEL (reference sequence). With V trimmed by 1 base and J by 9 bases, 8 bases remained unmatched. The CDR3 covers 16 residues. The CDR3 DNA reads as TGTGCCAGCAGCCAAGCGGGGGCAGGGGGCGGTTCACCCCTCCACTCT. Encoded protein: CASSQAGAGGGSPLHS.

In this sample, this clonotype turned up many times. The CDR3 sequence: CASSAQGNTEAFF. DNA of the CDR3: TGTGCCAGCAGTGCACAGGGGAACACTGAAGCTTTCTTT. The chain joins TRBV27 to TRBJ1-1; possible D gene TRBD1, 6 bases. Looked up from germline, CDR1 is MNHEY and CDR2 is SMNVEV (reference sequence). This CDR3 is 13 amino acids long. Trimming stripped 5 bases from V and 1 base from J, with 8 bases between.